This T cell receptor (beta chain) was sequenced for a study of T cell repertoires in cytomegalovirus infection. Trimming cost V 6 bases and J 2 bases, with 14 bases left between them. Germline V CDR1 and CDR2: DFQATT, SNEGSKA (reference sequence). The CDR3 sequence is 14 residues long. TCRdb analysed the reads with MiXCR anew, one entry per CDR3 protein. Of just under 300,000 distinct CDR3 sequences in the sample, roughly 9.3% were seen once. This sequence originates from a human donor in good health (CMV status not recorded). Some clones in this sample may be carry-over from other donors' samples. The sample consisted of PBMCs. The chain combines TRBV20-1 with TRBJ2-1; D might be TRBD1 (7 bases). The CDR3 region has the DNA TGCAGTGCCCGCCAGGGGGGAACCTACAATGAGCAGTTCTTC. Its protein product is CSARQGGTYNEQFF.